This TCR beta chain was sequenced for a study of cytomegalovirus exposure and HLA in healthy donors. The V end lost 2 bases, the J end lost 2 bases, and 15 bases lay between the germline ends. Germline V gene data show CDR1 as MNHEY and CDR2 as SMNVEV (reference sequence). CDR3 size: 16 residues. Whole-study results and caveats: First-cohort TCR clusters were later found to tend to co-occur in the 120 or so validation repertoires. The study recorded 164 TCR beta chains that were cytomegalovirus-associated.

Clones were sequenced by immunoSEQ multiplex PCR, and TCRdb holds only the in-frame ones, with some missing. This table has a few hundred thousand clones, almost 90% appearing once. Note on this clone: The antigen remains unidentified.

Sequences were obtained from PBMCs. The rearrangement links TRBV27 to TRBJ2-5, with a weak D call TRBD2 (6 bases). The source of this sequence is a woman aged 18-30 years in good health and CMV-seronegative. CDR3 DNA: TGTGCCAGCAGTTTAAGCCCCCCGGGGGAGCAAGAGACCCAGTACTTC. The encoded protein is CASSLSPPGEQETQYF.